One sample yielded the 10 T cell receptor beta chains listed below, sequenced in a study of blood T cell repertoires in COVID-19. Data came from immunoSEQ multiplex PCR; TCRdb stores just in-frame clones and leaves some out. This sample has roughly 330,000 clones, with nearly 90% found just once. Sequencing was performed on PBMCs or T cells enriched from blood (not recorded which). Receptor source: a woman between 25 and 40 years old who had recovered from COVID-19.

This chain uses TRBV5-1 with TRBJ1-1, with D tentatively TRBD1 (5 bases). V lost 3 bases to trimming and J lost 4 bases, with 16 bases between them. CDR1 and CDR2 (germline): SGHRS, YFSETQ. The length of the CDR3 is 15 residues. CDR3 region: CASSSTDTGGTEAFF. The CDR3 bases are TGCGCCAGCAGCTCCACGGACACCGGGGGCACTGAAGCTTTCTTT.

The rearrangement joins TRBV6-6 to TRBJ1-2; possibly TRBD1 for D (5 bases). Trimming stripped 7 bases from V and 10 bases from J, with 19 bases between. Germline CDR1 and CDR2: MNHNY and SVGAGI (reference sequence). This CDR3 is built from 13 residues. In nucleotides, the CDR3 is TGTGCCAGCACCCACCTCGGGGGAATGGCCTACACCTTC. This gives the protein CASTHLGGMAYTF.

The chain carries TRBV6-5 and TRBJ1-2; D uncertain. The CDR3 totals 13 residues. CDR1 is MNHEY and CDR2 is SVGAGI in the germline V gene. Between the trimmed V and J ends, which lost 5 bases and 3 bases, there was a span of 10 bases. CDR3 sequence (DNA): TGTGCCAGCAGTCCCGCCGGGGACTATGGCTACACCTTC. Encoded protein: CASSPAGDYGYTF.

The rearrangement joins TRBV5-5 to TRBJ1-1; D remains ambiguous. With 1 base removed from V and 3 bases from J, the gap between germline ends came to 10 bases. Germline V lookup: CDR1 SGHKS, CDR2 YYEKEE (reference sequence). CDR3 size: 14 residues. The CDR3 DNA is TGTGCCAGCAGCTTGCCGGGTGCGGACACTGAAGCTTTCTTT. Protein: CASSLPGADTEAFF.

This chain joins TRBV6-2 or TRBV6-3 and TRBJ2-1; 8 nucleotides line up with TRBD2. CDR1 is MNHEY, CDR2 SVGEGT, per germline. V lost 2 bases to trimming and J lost 6 bases; unmatched junction nucleotides: 15. The CDR3 has 18 residues. The CDR3 coding sequence is TGTGCCAGCAGTTACCCCATCAGTGTCGGAGCGGGGGCCAATGAGCAGTTCTTC. This translates into CASSYPISVGAGANEQFF.

V usage is TRBV19 and J usage is TRBJ1-1, with TRBD1 matching over 8 bases. J was trimmed by 1 base and V by 4 bases; bases with no gene match: 5. The CDR3 runs to 15 residues. The V gene's germline CDR1 is LNHDA and CDR2 SQIVND (reference sequence). CDR3 amino acids: CASSTATGGNTEAFF. Written as DNA, the CDR3 is TGTGCCAGTAGTACCGCAACAGGGGGGAACACTGAAGCTTTCTTT. The variable domain in full, with the rest retrieved from reference TRBV19 and TRBJ1-1, is DGGITQSPKYLFRKEGQNVTLSCEQNLNHDAMYWYRQDPGQGLRLIYYSQIVNDFQKGDIAEGYSVSREKKESFPLTVTSAQKNPTAFYLCASSTATGGNTEAFFGQGTRLTVV.

This chain links TRBV19 with TRBJ1-1; 7 nucleotides line up with TRBD1. V dropped 2 bases and J dropped 0; count of bases not matched to a gene: 0. The CDR3 is 14 residues long. Germline values: CDR1 LNHDA, CDR2 SQIVND (reference sequence). The chain's CDR3 is CASSIQGVNTEAFF. For the CDR3, the DNA is TGTGCCAGTAGTATACAGGGGGTGAACACTGAAGCTTTCTTT.

The chain joins TRBV11-3 to TRBJ1-2; 9 bases are a match to TRBD1. Per germline, CDR1 SGHNT and CDR2 YENEEA. The CDR3 length is 20 residues. With V trimmed by 0 bases and J by 10 bases, 24 bases remained unmatched. The CDR3 sequence: CASSLDPTKQGWTGDGPYTF. The CDR3 nucleotides are TGTGCCAGCAGCTTAGATCCTACTAAGCAAGGGTGGACAGGGGATGGCCCCTACACCTTC.

This rearrangement joins TRBV5-1 to TRBJ2-5; 9 bases are shared with TRBD2. J was trimmed by 5 bases and V by 0 bases; bases with no gene match: 8. From germline, CDR1 is SGHRS and CDR2 YFSETQ. The CDR3 sequence is 16 residues long. CDR3 nucleotide sequence: TGCGCCAGCAGCTTGGTGCTAGCGGGGCTCTTGGAGACCCAGTACTTC. Translated: CASSLVLAGLLETQYF.

This rearrangement joins TRBV19 to TRBJ1-1, with 11 bases identical to TRBD1. CDR1 is LNHDA and CDR2 is SQIVND in the germline V gene (reference sequence). The CDR3 has 16 residues. Trimming took 6 bases from V and 0 from J; bases not matched to a gene: 6. The CDR3 spells CASRKDRGRVNTEAFF. The DNA for the CDR3 is TGTGCCAGTAGGAAGGACAGGGGGCGCGTGAACACTGAAGCTTTCTTT.